Listed here is a single TCR beta chain. Its antigen is unknown. The CDR3 length is 13 residues. V lost 4 bases and J lost 3; bases outside the gene matches: 1. CDR1 and CDR2 from the germline V gene are LNHDA and SQIVND (reference sequence). The data are from a study of T cell responses to AZD1222 COVID-19 vaccine. Findings and caveats of the study: Among spike-specific TCRs, nearly half reportedly target unmutated variant regions. Two AZD1222 administrations were followed by greater Spike-specific TCR breadth and depth. Only after the peak T cell response were repertoires sampled. Baseline seropositivity occurred in only six AZD1222 recipients.

TCRdb's copy holds only in-frame clones and misses some; the assay was immunoSEQ multiplex PCR. This table holds 65,000 to 80,000 clones, around 90% found once. The sequenced sample was peripheral blood, obtained on day 0 of AZD1222 vaccination. This receptor was taken from an adult in good health. The V and J genes are TRBV19 and TRBJ2-7, with TRBD1 matching over 9 bases. CDR3 bases: TGTGCCAGTAGTAGGGACAGGGACTACGAGCAGTACTTC. It yields the protein CASSRDRDYEQYF.